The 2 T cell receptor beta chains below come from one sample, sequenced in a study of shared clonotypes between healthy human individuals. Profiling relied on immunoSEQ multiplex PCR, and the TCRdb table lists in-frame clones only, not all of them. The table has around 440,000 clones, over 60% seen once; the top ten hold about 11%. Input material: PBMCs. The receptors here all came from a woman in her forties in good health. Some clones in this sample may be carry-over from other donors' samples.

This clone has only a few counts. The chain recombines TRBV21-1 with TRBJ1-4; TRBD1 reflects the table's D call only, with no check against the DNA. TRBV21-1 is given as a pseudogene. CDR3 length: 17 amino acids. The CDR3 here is CASRPDRVVGKGEKLFF. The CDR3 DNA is TGTGCCAGCCGACCGGACAGGGTTGTCGGTAAGGGCGAAAAACTGTTTTTT.

The CDR3 DNA is TGTGCCAGCATAGGGATAAGGAATGAGCAGTTCTTC. It codes for CASIGIRNEQFF. This chain uses TRBV2 with TRBJ2-1, with D unresolved. Germline CDR1 and CDR2: SNHLY and FYNNEI. Trimming left V 7 bases short and J 7 bases short, with 11 bases between. This CDR3 has 12 residues.